A single sample is the source of the 2 T cell receptor beta chains below, sequenced in a study of T-cell reconstitution after alpha-beta-depleted transplantation in children. For TCRbeta, the library was prepared with unique molecular identifiers. TCRdb itself ran the PCR reads through MiXCR, one entry per CDR3 protein. In the table there are 500,000 to 600,000 distinct CDR3 sequences, over 25% of which are singletons. Sample: PBMCs, taken before TCRalphabeta/CD19-depleted stem cell transplant. These receptor sequences come from a boy under two years old with Wiskott-Aldrich syndrome, due to receive a stem cell transplant.

The chain couples TRBV21-1 to TRBJ2-5; the table's TRBD1 call for D was not verified on the DNA. TRBV21-1 is a documented pseudogene. CDR3 length: 14 amino acids. The CDR3 DNA sequence: TGTGCCAGCAGCGGACGGGGACAGGGACAGACCCAGTACTTC. This translates into CASSGRGQGQTQYF.

This clonotype has only a few counts. This chain joins TRBV4-2 and TRBJ1-2, with TRBD1 as a possible D gene (6 bases). CDR1 LGHNA and CDR2 YNFKEQ come from the germline V gene. Trimming removed 6 bases at V and 6 bases at J, with 8 bases between. This CDR3 is built from 11 residues. The CDR3, as DNA: TGTGCCAGCAGACGGACAGATGGCTACACCTTC. Translating gives CASRRTDGYTF.